These T cell receptor beta chains were read from a single sample in a study of T cell repertoires in cytomegalovirus infection. MiXCR, applied by TCRdb to the reads, yields one record per CDR3 protein. The profile covers around 110,000 distinct CDR3 sequences, with roughly 9.1% appearing a single time and 31% taken by the ten largest. These receptors have no identified antigens. The specimen sequenced was PBMCs, sequenced either directly or after in vitro stimulation (not recorded which). These receptors were taken from a human donor in good health (CMV status not recorded). Some clones in this sample may be carry-over from other donors' samples. CDR3s include the opening cysteine and the closing phenylalanine or tryptophan. Fields, in order: V gene, J gene, clone size, D gene, CDR3 protein, CDR3 DNA. A D gene is named only where the DNA matches it firmly. Clone size is shown for a subset of rows, as once, few, many or a class of expanded clone.

TRBV7-9,TRBJ1-5,many,.,CASSPPGGQPQHF,TGTGCCAGCAGCCCCCCCGGGGGGCAGCCCCAGCATTTT
TRBV6-5,TRBJ1-2,many,.,CASSAGSFYGYTF,TGTGCCAGCAGTGCAGGGAGCTTCTATGGCTACACCTTC
TRBV6-5,TRBJ1-4,few,.,CASRAVGATNEKLFF,TGTGCCAGCAGGGCCGTCGGTGCAACTAATGAAAAACTGTTTTTT
TRBV5-1,TRBJ2-1,.,TRBD1,CASSLRQGANEQFF,TGCGCCAGCAGCTTGAGACAGGGGGCAAATGAGCAGTTCTTC
TRBV28,TRBJ2-5,few,.,CASSLTTQGLSETQYF,TGTGCCAGCAGTTTAACAACGCAGGGTTTGTCGGAGACCCAGTACTTC
TRBV11-1,TRBJ1-1,.,.,CASSRGDFREIPEAFF,TGTGCCAGCAGCCGCGGAGACTTTAGGGAGATCCCTGAAGCTTTCTTT
TRBV19,TRBJ1-4,.,.,CASTRDRSNEKLYF,TGTGCCAGTACCAGAGACAGGAGTAATGAAAAACTGTATTTT
TRBV29-1,TRBJ2-1,.,TRBD2,CSVYPGGINEQFF,TGCAGCGTTTACCCGGGAGGGATCAATGAGCAGTTCTTC
TRBV7-2,TRBJ2-1,many,.,CASSPAMGVKNEQFF,TGTGCCAGCAGCCCCGCCATGGGGGTTAAGAATGAGCAGTTCTTC
TRBV28,TRBJ2-1,few,TRBD2,CASSLRVAGEDEQFF,TGTGCCAGCAGTTTAAGGGTAGCGGGAGAGGATGAGCAGTTCTTC
TRBV7-2,TRBJ2-1,many,.,CASSLAFRAVDEQFF,TGTGCCAGCAGCTTAGCGTTTAGGGCGGTAGATGAGCAGTTCTTC
TRBV12-5,TRBJ2-2,.,.,CASGLDSGELFF,TGTGCTAGTGGTTTAGATTCCGGGGAGCTGTTTTTT
TRBV29-1,TRBJ2-7,many,TRBD1,CSVAVGQGSYEQYF,TGCAGCGTTGCCGTTGGACAGGGATCCTACGAGCAGTACTTC
TRBV20-1,TRBJ2-5,.,TRBD1,CSAREGQGRGETQYF,TGCAGTGCTAGAGAGGGACAGGGCCGAGGGGAGACCCAGTACTTC
TRBV28,TRBJ1-1,.,.,CASSTSHTEAFF,TGTGCCAGCAGCACTTCGCACACTGAAGCTTTCTTT
TRBV6-1,TRBJ2-7,few,.,CASSESWSSYEQYF,TGTGCCAGCAGTGAATCCTGGAGCTCCTACGAGCAGTACTTC
TRBV10-3,TRBJ1-1,many,.,CAISESYGANTEAFF,TGTGCCATCAGTGAGTCGTATGGGGCTAACACTGAAGCTTTCTTT
TRBV10-3,TRBJ2-3,many,TRBD2,CAISGGLAGSTDTQYF,TGTGCCATCAGCGGGGGGTTAGCGGGCTCCACAGATACGCAGTATTTT
TRBV11-2,TRBJ1-1,many,TRBD1,CASSGQGDTEAFF,TGTGCCAGCAGCGGACAGGGAGACACTGAAGCTTTCTTT
TRBV28,TRBJ2-1,.,.,CASRPSSLSHEQFF,TGTGCCAGCAGGCCGTCCTCTTTAAGCCATGAGCAGTTCTTC
TRBV7-2,TRBJ1-4,many,TRBD1,CASSPGQGYEKLFF,TGTGCCAGCAGCCCCGGACAGGGCTATGAAAAACTGTTTTTT
TRBV11-2,TRBJ2-5,.,TRBD2,CASSFTSGDQETQYF,TGTGCCAGCAGCTTTACTAGCGGAGACCAAGAGACCCAGTACTTC
TRBV2,TRBJ1-6,few,TRBD1,CASGRDSHNSPLHF,TGTGCCAGCGGTCGGGACAGCCATAATTCACCCCTCCACTTT
TRBV7-3,TRBJ1-1,few,.,CASRLGRETEAFF,TGTGCCAGCAGATTGGGGAGGGAGACTGAAGCTTTCTTT
TRBV12-3/TRBV12-4,TRBJ1-3,few,.,CASSLEGESIYF,TGTGCCAGCAGTTTGGAGGGAGAATCCATATATTTT
TRBV6-1,TRBJ1-3,.,TRBD1,CASSRGTAGNTIYF,TGTGCCAGCAGTCGTGGGACAGCTGGAAACACCATATATTTT
TRBV11-3,TRBJ2-5,few,TRBD2,CASSLGLAGGATQYF,TGTGCCAGCAGCTTAGGACTAGCGGGAGGGGCTACCCAGTACTTC
TRBV19,TRBJ2-1,few,TRBD2,CASSIFWVAPSGLNEQFF,TGTGCCAGTAGTATCTTTTGGGTCGCGCCTAGCGGGCTCAATGAGCAGTTCTTC
TRBV6-2/TRBV6-3,TRBJ2-5,many,.,CASSYPAETQYF,TGTGCCAGCAGTTACCCTGCAGAGACCCAGTACTTC
TRBV20-1,TRBJ1-2,many,TRBD1,CSARKIGPTGGDYGYTF,TGCAGTGCTAGGAAAATCGGACCGACAGGGGGGGACTATGGCTACACCTTC
TRBV7-2,TRBJ1-1,many,TRBD1,CASIRTGGGVNTEAFF,TGTGCCAGCATCCGGACAGGGGGCGGCGTGAACACTGAAGCTTTCTTT
TRBV12-5,TRBJ2-1,many,.,CASGGGAYNEQFF,TGTGCTAGTGGCGGGGGAGCCTACAATGAGCAGTTCTTC
TRBV18,TRBJ1-3,.,.,CASSPGYGNTIYF,TGTGCCAGCTCACCAGGTTACGGAAACACCATATATTTT
TRBV6-2/TRBV6-3,TRBJ2-7,.,.,CACRTSLLSEQYF,TGTGCCTGCAGGACGAGCCTGTTGAGCGAGCAGTACTTC
TRBV7-2,TRBJ2-5,many,TRBD2,CASSSGLAGVETQYF,TGTGCCAGCAGCTCGGGACTAGCGGGAGTAGAGACCCAGTACTTC
TRBV5-1,TRBJ2-3,few,.,CASSLEATQYF,TGCGCCAGCAGCTTGGAGGCTACGCAGTATTTT
TRBV12-3/TRBV12-4,TRBJ2-1,few,.,CASRPTRATLRINEQFF,TGTGCCAGCAGACCCACCAGGGCCACCCTTAGGATCAATGAGCAGTTCTTC
TRBV20-1,TRBJ2-7,.,.,CSARDLTAITYEQYF,TGCAGTGCTAGAGATCTGACAGCCATCACCTACGAGCAGTACTTC
TRBV4-1,TRBJ2-1,many,TRBD2,CASSDGLAGGRNEQFF,TGCGCCAGCAGTGATGGACTAGCGGGAGGGAGGAATGAGCAGTTCTTC
TRBV19,TRBJ2-1,.,.,CASSSQAPAASSYNEQFF,TGTGCCAGTAGTAGCCAGGCCCCAGCGGCGAGCTCCTACAATGAGCAGTTCTTC
TRBV7-2,TRBJ2-3,few,.,CASSPQEGTQYF,TGTGCCAGCAGCCCGCAAGAGGGTACGCAGTATTTT
TRBV10-3,TRBJ2-1,many,TRBD2,CAISELGTSGRNEQFF,TGTGCCATCAGTGAGTTAGGGACTAGCGGGAGGAATGAGCAGTTCTTC
TRBV29-1,TRBJ2-2,.,TRBD2,CSVAGTTNTGELFF,TGCAGCGTTGCCGGGACTACCAACACCGGGGAGCTGTTTTTT
TRBV4-1,TRBJ2-2,.,TRBD2,CASSQVSSGSTGELFF,TGCGCCAGCAGCCAAGTCTCTAGCGGGAGTACCGGGGAGCTGTTTTTT
TRBV19,TRBJ2-5,few,.,CASSIGGAYQETQYF,TGTGCCAGTAGTATAGGTGGGGCTTACCAAGAGACCCAGTACTTC
TRBV11-1,TRBJ2-5,.,TRBD2,CASSPGLAGGKTQYF,TGTGCCAGCAGCCCCGGACTAGCGGGAGGGAAGACCCAGTACTTC
TRBV19,TRBJ1-2,.,.,CASSPRQDYYGYTF,TGTGCCAGTAGCCCGAGGCAGGACTACTATGGCTACACCTTC
TRBV20-1,TRBJ2-3,many,.,CSARLLAQRTDTQYF,TGCAGTGCTAGGCTTCTAGCCCAACGCACAGATACGCAGTATTTT
TRBV28,TRBJ1-5,many,TRBD1,CASSSLTGGNQPQHF,TGTGCCAGCAGTTCCCTGACAGGGGGCAATCAGCCCCAGCATTTT
TRBV4-1,TRBJ2-5,.,.,CASSQSLTGIFEAQYF,TGCGCCAGCAGCCAATCTCTGACGGGGATTTTTGAGGCCCAGTACTTC
TRBV28,TRBJ2-2,.,.,CASSRTDMFGELFF,TGTGCCAGCAGTCGGACGGACATGTTCGGGGAGCTGTTTTTT
TRBV7-8,TRBJ2-3,many,TRBD1,CASSLGQGVDTQYF,TGTGCCAGCAGCTTAGGGCAGGGGGTAGATACGCAGTATTTT
TRBV28,TRBJ2-1,many,.,CASTASGARYNEQFF,TGTGCCAGCACCGCCTCTGGGGCCCGCTACAATGAGCAGTTCTTC
TRBV7-2,TRBJ2-5,many,TRBD2,CASSSGLARETQYF,TGTGCCAGCAGCTCCGGACTAGCGAGAGAGACCCAGTACTTC